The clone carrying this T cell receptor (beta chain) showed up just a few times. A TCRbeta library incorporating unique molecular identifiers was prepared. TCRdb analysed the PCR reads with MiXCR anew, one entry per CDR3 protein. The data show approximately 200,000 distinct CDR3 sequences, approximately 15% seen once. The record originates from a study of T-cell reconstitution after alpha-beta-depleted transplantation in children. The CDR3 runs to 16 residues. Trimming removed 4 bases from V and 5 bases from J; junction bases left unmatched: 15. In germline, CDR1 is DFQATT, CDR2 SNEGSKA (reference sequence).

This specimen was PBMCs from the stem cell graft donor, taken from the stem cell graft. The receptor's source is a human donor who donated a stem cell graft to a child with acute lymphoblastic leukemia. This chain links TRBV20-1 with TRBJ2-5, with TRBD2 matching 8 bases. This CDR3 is CSATLLTSEVRETQYF. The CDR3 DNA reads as TGCAGTGCTACTCTACTGACTAGCGAGGTTCGCGAGACCCAGTACTTC.